The 32 T cell receptor beta chains below come from one sample, sequenced in a study of T cell changes during pregnancy in multiple sclerosis. Repertoires were generated with immunoSEQ multiplex PCR, while TCRdb's copy carries only in-frame clones and drops some. The repertoire consists of tens of thousands of clones, with more than 75% occurring once and the leading ten covering approximately 5%. The sequencing input was peripheral blood from another person, used as feeder cells. The receptors stem from a human donor whose cells served as feeder cells for cultures in a pregnancy study.

This clone was observed once. V is TRBV7-8 and J is TRBJ2-1, with 13 bases lining up with TRBD2. The CDR3 totals 16 residues. Germline V gene data show CDR1 as SGHVS and CDR2 as FQNEAQ. The junction had 4 bases not matched to a gene; V was cut back by 4 bases and J by 4 bases. The CDR3 reads CASSSGTSGTYNEQFF. For the CDR3, the DNA is TGTGCCAGCAGCTCCGGGACTAGCGGGACTTACAATGAGCAGTTCTTC.

The chain has TRBV2 and TRBJ1-3; D is unclear. Trimming cost V 6 bases and J 0 bases, with 6 bases left between them. CDR1 is SNHLY, CDR2 FYNNEI, per germline. The CDR3 runs 13 residues. CDR3 region: CASRESSGNTIYF. For the CDR3, the DNA is TGTGCCAGCAGGGAGAGCTCTGGAAACACCATATATTTT. Looking up the rest from reference TRBV2 and TRBJ1-3 gives the full variable domain: EPEVTQTPSHQVTQMGQEVILRCVPISNHLYFYWYRQILGQKVEFLVSFYNNEISEKSEIFDDQFSVERPDGSNFTLKIRSTKLEDSAMYFCASRESSGNTIYFGEGSWLTVV.

This rearrangement joins TRBV11-3 to TRBJ2-3, with unresolved D. V dropped 6 bases and J dropped 2 bases, with 12 bases sitting between them. This CDR3 comprises 14 residues. From germline, CDR1 is SGHNT and CDR2 YENEEA. The CDR3 region has the DNA TGTGCCAGCAGTCTAGACGGTAACACAGATACGCAGTATTTT. It codes for CASSLDGNTDTQYF.

The J gene is TRBJ2-3, the V gene TRBV19, with D uncertain. V lost 7 bases and J 0 bases, leaving 11 bases between the germline ends. The germline V gene encodes CDR1 LNHDA and CDR2 SQIVND (reference sequence). The CDR3 has 14 amino acids. The DNA of the CDR3 is TGTGCCAGTACACAGAGCCCTAGCACAGATACGCAGTATTTT. As protein: CASTQSPSTDTQYF. Supplemented by reference TRBV19 and TRBJ2-3, the full variable domain reads DGGITQSPKYLFRKEGQNVTLSCEQNLNHDAMYWYRQDPGQGLRLIYYSQIVNDFQKGDIAEGYSVSREKKESFPLTVTSAQKNPTAFYLCASTQSPSTDTQYFGPGTRLTVL.

This chain links TRBV9 with TRBJ2-3, with D perhaps matching TRBD1 (6 bases). Deletions cut 4 bases from V and 10 bases from J, with 16 bases between. CDR3 length: 13 residues. Germline CDR1 reads SGDLS; CDR2 reads YYNGEE. Written as DNA, the CDR3 is TGTGCCAGCAGCCCCCATACAGGGTGGGCGCAGTATTTT. Translating gives CASSPHTGWAQYF.

To note about this clone: Relative to the germline gene, one junction end is altered; a read error may explain this. This chain joins TRBV6-4 and TRBJ2-1; D not resolved. CDR1 and CDR2 (germline): MRHNA, SNTAGT. The CDR3 has 15 amino acids. The CDR3 DNA sequence: TGTGCCAGCAGCCCACAGCGTACCTCCTTCAATGAGCAGTTCTTC. It encodes CASSPQRTSFNEQFF.

The chain carries TRBV11-2 and TRBJ2-1, with 9 bases matching TRBD1. The CDR3 is 15 amino acids. The germline CDR1 and CDR2 sequences are SGHAT and FQNNGV. Trimming cost V 5 bases and J 3 bases; bases outside gene matches: 5. CDR3 residues: CASSDRDRVYNEQFF. For the CDR3, the DNA is TGTGCCAGCAGCGATCGGGACAGGGTCTACAATGAGCAGTTCTTC.

The rearrangement links TRBV9 to TRBJ1-3; the match to TRBD1 covers 8 bases. CDR3 length: 16 amino acids. From germline, CDR1 is SGDLS and CDR2 YYNGEE. V lost 3 bases and J lost 3; bases outside the gene matches: 8. Here the CDR3 reads CASSARDRQDGNTIYF. The CDR3 nucleotides read TGTGCCAGCAGCGCCCGGGACAGGCAAGATGGAAACACCATATATTTT.

The rearrangement uses TRBV5-4 and TRBJ2-7, with 7 nucleotides matching TRBD1. Germline loops: CDR1 SGHNT, CDR2 YYREEE (reference sequence). The V and J ends lost 4 bases and 4 bases, in that order; junction bases with no gene match: 8. CDR3 size: 14 residues. CDR3 in amino acids: CASSPAGGRYEQYF. The CDR3 DNA follows: TGTGCCAGCAGCCCAGCAGGGGGACGGTACGAGCAGTACTTC.

The chain recombines TRBV5-1 with TRBJ1-4; D is perhaps TRBD1 (5 bases). V was cut by 5 bases and J by 0 bases, with 11 bases left in between. This CDR3 comprises 15 residues. CDR1 SGHRS and CDR2 YFSETQ come from the germline V gene. The CDR3 is CASRTGVATNEKLFF. Written as DNA, the CDR3 is TGCGCCAGCAGAACAGGAGTTGCAACTAATGAAAAACTGTTTTTT.

This clone was seen more than once but under ten times. V gene TRBV4-3 combines with J gene TRBJ2-1, with TRBD2 identical over 7 bases. V lost 0 bases to trimming and J lost 0 bases; unmatched junction nucleotides: 5. From germline, CDR1 is LGHNA and CDR2 YSLEER. This CDR3 is built from 17 residues. Written as DNA, the CDR3 is TGCGCCAGCAGCCAAGATCTTGAGCGGGGCTCCTACAATGAGCAGTTCTTC. It is translated as CASSQDLERGSYNEQFF.

The J gene is TRBJ2-5, the V gene TRBV28; D is possibly TRBD2 (7 bases). The CDR3 length is 14 residues. From germline, CDR1 is MDHEN and CDR2 SYDVKM. Deletions cut 3 bases from V and 1 base from J, with 9 bases between. The CDR3 nucleotides are TGTGCCAGCAGTTTGGCGGGGGCCCAAGAGACCCAGTACTTC. It yields the protein CASSLAGAQETQYF. The full variable domain, completed using reference TRBV28 and TRBJ2-5, is DVKVTQSSRYLVKRTGEKVFLECVQDMDHENMFWYRQDPGLGLRLIYFSYDVKMKEKGDIPEGYSVSREKKERFSLILESASTNQTSMYLCASSLAGAQETQYFGPGTRLLVL.

This clone was recorded once. The chain carries TRBV7-2 and TRBJ2-1; tentative D call: TRBD1 (6 bases). In germline, CDR1 is SGHTA, CDR2 FQGNSA. The CDR3 loop spans 15 amino acids. V lost 1 base to trimming and J lost 5 bases, with 12 bases between them. The CDR3 bases are TGTGCCAGCAGCTTAGTTCGGACAGACAACAATGAGCAGTTCTTC. Amino acid sequence: CASSLVRTDNNEQFF.

This clone was picked up a small number of times. The chain uses TRBV2 and TRBJ1-6, with D unclear. V lost 5 bases, J lost 9 bases, and 11 bases lay in between. The CDR3 runs 13 residues. Germline V gene data show CDR1 as SNHLY and CDR2 as FYNNEI. The CDR3 protein is CASSLDGSSPLHF. In DNA, the CDR3 is TGTGCCAGCAGTTTGGACGGGAGTTCACCCCTCCACTTT.

This chain uses TRBV11-2 with TRBJ2-3; 8 nucleotides agree with TRBD2. V was pared by 4 bases and J by 1 base, with 7 bases of the junction left unmatched. Germline assignment: CDR1 SGHAT and CDR2 FQNNGV. The CDR3 consists of 16 residues. CDR3 residues: CASSSRPGLGTDTQYF. The DNA of the CDR3 is TGTGCCAGCAGCTCCCGACCGGGACTAGGCACAGATACGCAGTATTTT. Based on the CDR3 plus reference TRBV11-2 and TRBJ2-3, the full variable domain is EAGVAQSPRYKIIEKRQSVAFWCNPISGHATLYWYQQILGQGPKLLIQFQNNGVVDDSQLPKDRFSAERLKGVDSTLKIQPAKLEDSAVYLCASSSRPGLGTDTQYFGPGTRLTVL.

The V gene is TRBV5-4, the J gene TRBJ2-7, with 7 bases fitting TRBD1. V trimming: 4 bases; J trimming: 4 bases; junction bases outside the gene matches: 5. The CDR3 has 13 residues. Germline V gene lookup returns CDR1 SGHNT and CDR2 YYREEE (reference sequence). The CDR3 DNA reads as TGTGCCAGCAGCAGGGGGACAGATTACGAGCAGTACTTC. Encoded protein: CASSRGTDYEQYF.

The rearrangement uses TRBV10-3 and TRBJ1-2; the D gene is possibly TRBD1 (5 bases). The CDR3 spans 12 residues. The V gene lost 2 bases and the J gene lost 8 bases, with 9 bases spanning the gap. In germline, CDR1 is ENHRY, CDR2 SYGVKD. The CDR3 spells CAISENGDGYTF. CDR3 in DNA: TGTGCCATCAGTGAGAATGGGGACGGCTACACCTTC.

The chain employs TRBV11-2 and TRBJ1-5, with 7 bases identical to TRBD1. Looked up from germline, CDR1 is SGHAT and CDR2 is FQNNGV. The CDR3 has 16 amino acids. J was trimmed by 4 bases and V by 5 bases; bases with no gene match: 11. The CDR3 DNA is TGTGCCAGCAGCCCAGGAGTCGACAGGGCTAATCAGCCCCAGCATTTT. Protein product: CASSPGVDRANQPQHF. Full variable domain (missing parts from reference TRBV11-2 and TRBJ1-5): EAGVAQSPRYKIIEKRQSVAFWCNPISGHATLYWYQQILGQGPKLLIQFQNNGVVDDSQLPKDRFSAERLKGVDSTLKIQPAKLEDSAVYLCASSPGVDRANQPQHFGDGTRLSIL.

This chain links TRBV7-2 with TRBJ1-5, with D unresolved. CDR3 length equals 13 residues. The V end lost 8 bases, the J end lost 3 bases, and 11 bases lay between the germline ends. CDR1 SGHTA and CDR2 FQGNSA come from the germline V gene. The CDR3, as DNA: TGTGCCAGCTCAGGATCGATCAATCAGCCCCAGCATTTT. Residues: CASSGSINQPQHF.

The chain recombines TRBV27 with TRBJ1-5; 7 positions agree with TRBD1. CDR1 is MNHEY, CDR2 SMNVEV, per germline (reference sequence). V shed 5 bases and J 10 bases; nucleotides not matched to a gene: 14. The CDR3 consists of 15 residues. CDR3 protein: CASSPTTGPLLPQHF. The CDR3 bases are TGTGCCAGCAGTCCCACGACAGGGCCCTTACTCCCCCAGCATTTT.

The V gene is TRBV5-4, the J gene TRBJ2-7; D could derive from TRBD1 or TRBD2 (5 bases each). The CDR3 runs to 12 residues. The germline CDR1 and CDR2 sequences are SGHNT and YYREEE (reference sequence). V dropped 5 bases and J dropped 12 bases, with 18 bases sitting between them. The CDR3 bases are TGTGCCAGCAGTTCACCGGGGCCTTGGGCGTACTTC. This sequence encodes CASSSPGPWAYF.

J is TRBJ2-3 and V is TRBV7-2; D remains unclear. CDR1 is SGHTA, CDR2 FQGNSA, per germline. V lost 1 base to trimming and J lost 3 bases, with 20 bases between them. The CDR3 spans 18 residues. The CDR3 coding sequence is TGTGCCAGCAGCTTAGGGTCTCGGTCAGGCCTCCGGACAGATACGCAGTATTTT. It yields the protein CASSLGSRSGLRTDTQYF.

The V call is TRBV5-1, the J call TRBJ2-7; D may match TRBD1 or TRBD2 (5 bases each). Germline V gene sequence: CDR1 SGHRS, CDR2 YFSETQ. V gave up 0 bases and J gave up 1 base, with 11 bases separating them. The length of the CDR3 is 15 residues. CDR3: CASSLDGAPSYEQYF. CDR3 bases: TGCGCCAGCAGCTTGGACGGGGCACCGTCCTACGAGCAGTACTTC.

This rearrangement joins TRBV19 to TRBJ1-1; D not resolved. CDR3 length equals 13 residues. Germline V CDR1 and CDR2: LNHDA, SQIVND (reference sequence). Trimming cost V 1 base and J 3 bases, with 6 bases left between them. CDR3 sequence (DNA): TGTGCCAGTAGTATAGGCCGAGACACTGAAGCTTTCTTT. Protein sequence: CASSIGRDTEAFF.

The chain has TRBV5-4 and TRBJ1-1, with D possibly being TRBD1 (6 bases). The CDR3 is 14 amino acids. V lost 0 bases, J lost 2 bases, and 8 bases lay in between. Germline assignment: CDR1 SGHNT and CDR2 YYREEE (reference sequence). The CDR3 DNA sequence: TGTGCCAGCAGCTTGGACAGGGCCAACACTGAAGCTTTCTTT. Translating it yields CASSLDRANTEAFF.

This chain links TRBV7-3 with TRBJ1-1; D gene unclear. Germline CDR1 reads SGHTA; CDR2 reads FQGTGA. This CDR3 contains 14 residues. V dropped 2 bases and J dropped 8 bases, with 15 bases sitting between them. The CDR3 here is CASSLQAGRREAFF. The CDR3 bases are TGTGCCAGCAGCTTACAAGCAGGACGGAGAGAAGCTTTCTTT.

The J gene is TRBJ2-4, the V gene TRBV6-1; D possibly corresponds to TRBD1 (6 bases). The length of the CDR3 is 13 residues. The V gene lost 8 bases and the J gene lost 7 bases, with 15 bases spanning the gap. The germline V gene has CDR1 MNHNS and CDR2 SASEGT. CDR3 protein: CASESQGTNIQYF. In nucleotides, the CDR3 is TGTGCCAGCGAATCCCAGGGGACGAACATTCAGTACTTC.

This chain joins TRBV30 and TRBJ1-3; D remains unclear. In germline, CDR1 is GTSNPN, CDR2 SVGIG (reference sequence). Trimming left V 1 base short and J 2 bases short, with 6 bases between. The CDR3 runs to 13 residues. The CDR3 loop is CAWSGDTGNTIYF. The CDR3 DNA reads TGTGCCTGGAGTGGCGATACTGGAAACACCATATATTTT.

The gene calls are TRBV7-3 and TRBJ2-1; D might be TRBD2 (7 bases). Germline values: CDR1 SGHTA, CDR2 FQGTGA. This CDR3 is built from 15 residues. V was pared by 5 bases and J by 7 bases, with 18 bases between. CDR3 nucleotides: TGTGCCAGCAGCCCCCGAGGGGGAGGGCCAAATGAGCAGTTCTTC. This gives the protein CASSPRGGGPNEQFF.

CDR3 sequence reads: CASSSRGIQYF. The DNA of the CDR3 is TGTGCCAGCAGTTCAAGGGGCATTCAGTACTTC. V usage is TRBV28 and J usage is TRBJ2-4; maybe TRBD1 (5 bases). CDR3 size: 11 residues. CDR1 and CDR2 from the germline V gene are MDHEN and SYDVKM. V lost 4 bases and J lost 9, with 7 bases in between.

The chain is built from TRBV9 and TRBJ2-1; the match to TRBD2 covers 8 bases. Losses at the gene ends were 4 bases for V and 6 bases for J; bases not matched to a gene: 15. The CDR3 has 17 residues. The germline V gene has CDR1 SGDLS and CDR2 YYNGEE. The CDR3 DNA is TGTGCCAGCAGCTCCCGACAGCGGGAGACGAGGGCCAATGAGCAGTTCTTC. Translating it yields CASSSRQRETRANEQFF.

The chain employs TRBV7-9 and TRBJ1-2; D is uncertain. Trimming pared 3 bases from V and 4 bases from J, leaving 6 bases between. Germline loops: CDR1 SEHNR, CDR2 FQNEAQ (reference sequence). This CDR3 has 12 residues. The CDR3 nucleotides are TGTGCCAGCAGCTTCAACACCTATGGCTACACCTTC. Amino acid sequence: CASSFNTYGYTF.